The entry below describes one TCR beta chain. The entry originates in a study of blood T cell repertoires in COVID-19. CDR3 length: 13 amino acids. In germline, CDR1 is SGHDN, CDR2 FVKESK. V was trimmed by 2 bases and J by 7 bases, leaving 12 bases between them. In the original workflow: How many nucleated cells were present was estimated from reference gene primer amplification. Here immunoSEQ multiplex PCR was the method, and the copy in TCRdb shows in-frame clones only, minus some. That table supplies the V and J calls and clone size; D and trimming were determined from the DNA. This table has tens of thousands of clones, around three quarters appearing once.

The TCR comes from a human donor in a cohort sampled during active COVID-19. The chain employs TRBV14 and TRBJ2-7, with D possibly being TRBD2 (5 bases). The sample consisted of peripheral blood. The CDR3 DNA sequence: TGTGCCAGCAGCCAACACCTCCCGGGAGAGCAGTACTTC. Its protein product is CASSQHLPGEQYF.